This entry lists 19 T cell receptor beta chains sequenced from one sample in a study of blood T cell repertoires in COVID-19. TCRdb keeps only in-frame clones here, not all; method: immunoSEQ multiplex PCR. The data contain 200,000 to 250,000 clones, roughly 80% of them singletons. Sequencing used peripheral blood. The receptors stem from a woman older than 75 with acute or convalescent COVID-19.

This chain uses TRBV5-6 with TRBJ1-5; TRBD1 aligns across 9 bases. Germline V gives CDR1 SGHDT, CDR2 YYEEEE. This CDR3 contains 15 residues. The J segment lost 5 bases and the V segment lost 3 bases, leaving 6 bases of the junction unmatched. The CDR3 region is CASSSKDRGYQPQHF. CDR3 bases: TGTGCCAGCAGCTCAAAGGACAGGGGTTATCAGCCCCAGCATTTT.

This chain links TRBV18 with TRBJ1-1; TRBD1 agrees at 7 bases. The CDR3 length is 17 residues. V trimming: 0 bases; J trimming: 5 bases; junction bases outside the gene matches: 12. Germline V lookup: CDR1 KGHSH, CDR2 LQKENI. This chain's CDR3 is CASSPPVGGQRETEAFF. For the CDR3, the DNA is TGTGCCAGCTCACCACCGGTAGGGGGACAGAGAGAAACTGAAGCTTTCTTT. Looking up the rest from reference TRBV18 and TRBJ1-1 gives the full variable domain: NAGVMQNPRHLVRRRGQEARLRCSPMKGHSHVYWYRQLPEEGLKFMVYLQKENIIDESGMPKERFSAEFPKEGPSILRIQQVVRGDSAAYFCASSPPVGGQRETEAFFGQGTRLTVV.

The rearrangement uses TRBV5-1 and TRBJ2-3; 16 nucleotides match TRBD2. V shed 4 bases and J 2 bases; nucleotides not matched to a gene: 7. CDR1 and CDR2 (germline): SGHRS, YFSETQ. The length of the CDR3 is 18 residues. The CDR3 spells CASSLGTSGRAHTDTQYF. CDR3 DNA: TGCGCCAGCAGCCTTGGGACTAGCGGGAGGGCCCACACAGATACGCAGTATTTT.

This sequence joins TRBV10-3 and TRBJ1-2; TRBD1 matches 9 bases. The germline V gene encodes CDR1 ENHRY and CDR2 SYGVKD. Losses at the gene ends were 11 bases for V and 4 bases for J; bases not matched to a gene: 8. The CDR3 spans 13 residues. CDR3 region: CAHEDRGFYGYTF. The CDR3 DNA reads as TGTGCCCACGAGGACAGGGGATTCTATGGCTACACCTTC.

This clone has just one count. V gene TRBV5-1 combines with J gene TRBJ1-1; 7 nucleotides line up with TRBD1. V lost 6 bases to trimming and J lost 4 bases; unmatched junction nucleotides: 6. Germline V gene sequence: CDR1 SGHRS, CDR2 YFSETQ. The CDR3 spans 13 residues. CDR3 DNA sequence: TGCGCCAGCACCATGACAGGGCGCACTGAAGCTTTCTTT. Residues: CASTMTGRTEAFF.

The chain combines TRBV6-6 with TRBJ2-7, with a possible D match to TRBD1 (6 bases). The germline gives CDR1 MNHNY, CDR2 SVGAGI (reference sequence). This CDR3 has 15 residues. V was shortened by 6 bases and J by 3 bases, with 18 bases between the two germline ends. The CDR3 bases are TGTGCCAGCAGCCCGTTCGGGACAAGTAGCTACGAGCAGTACTTC. Translation: CASSPFGTSSYEQYF.

J is TRBJ2-1 and V is TRBV5-1; TRBD2 might be the D (6 bases). The V and J ends lost 2 bases and 3 bases respectively, with 9 bases between them. Per the germline V gene, CDR1 is SGHRS and CDR2 is YFSETQ. This CDR3 contains 14 residues. CDR3 nucleotides: TGCGCCAGCAGCTTCGGGGGTGGCTACAATGAGCAGTTCTTC. It is translated as CASSFGGGYNEQFF.

This rearrangement joins TRBV10-1 to TRBJ2-1; 7 nucleotides agree with TRBD2. CDR1 is WNHNN and CDR2 is SYGVQD in the germline V gene (reference sequence). CDR3 length: 17 amino acids. The junction had 7 bases not matched to a gene; V was cut back by 2 bases and J by 0 bases. CDR3 sequence (DNA): TGCGCCAGCAGTGAGAGGGCAAGCGGGAACTCCTACAATGAGCAGTTCTTC. Its protein is CASSERASGNSYNEQFF.

This chain connects TRBV19 to TRBJ1-4; 12 nucleotides agree with TRBD1. Germline lookup yields CDR1 LNHDA and CDR2 SQIVND (reference sequence). Trimming at V came to 3 bases and at J to 7 bases, leaving 6 bases not matched to a gene. The CDR3 spans 16 residues. The DNA for the CDR3 is TGTGCCAGTAGTATGGGACAGGGGGCAGAGAGTGAAAAACTGTTTTTT. Its protein product is CASSMGQGAESEKLFF.

This clone was observed a few times. This rearrangement joins TRBV12-3 or TRBV12-4 to TRBJ2-1; a weak D match, TRBD2 (6 bases). The V end lost 6 bases, the J end lost 12 bases, and 18 bases lay between the germline ends. CDR3 length: 13 residues. The CDR3 DNA sequence: TGTGCCAGCAGCTCGACCCCGGGACTTCGGCAGTTCTTC. This encodes CASSSTPGLRQFF.

Notes on this clone: This likely came from a read error, as a far larger clone is one base away. The chain couples TRBV27 to TRBJ1-2, with 7 bases aligning to TRBD1. Germline assignment: CDR1 MNHEY and CDR2 SMNVEV (reference sequence). V gave up 10 bases and J gave up 7 bases; unmatched junction bases: 15. This CDR3 has 14 amino acids. The CDR3 DNA is TGTGCCACCAGACCCACGACAGGGTTCGCTGGCTACACCTTC. Its translation is CATRPTTGFAGYTF.

The gene calls are TRBV11-3 and TRBJ2-1; tentatively, D is TRBD2 (7 bases). The CDR3 length is 17 residues. V was cut by 0 bases and J by 6 bases, with 18 bases left in between. Germline V gene sequence: CDR1 SGHNT, CDR2 YENEEA. CDR3 nucleotides: TGTGCCAGCAGCTTAGATCGAGGGGGGGTTAGGGCCAATGAGCAGTTCTTC. Translating gives CASSLDRGGVRANEQFF.

V usage is TRBV3-1 (or the pseudogene TRBV3-2) and J usage is TRBJ1-6; 7 bases are shared with TRBD1. The CDR3 is made up of 18 amino acids. Germline loops: CDR1 LGHDT, CDR2 YNNKEL (reference sequence). The V gene end was trimmed by 4 bases and the J gene end by 5 bases; junction bases not matched to a gene: 14. CDR3 bases: TGTGCCAGCAGCCCCCATTCCCCAGGACAGGCCAATAATTCACCCCTCCACTTT. Translated, it gives CASSPHSPGQANNSPLHF.

This chain connects TRBV11-3 to TRBJ2-1; 7 nucleotides agree with TRBD2. The germline CDR1 and CDR2 sequences are SGHNT and YENEEA. This CDR3 contains 14 residues. The trim removed 5 bases at V and 7 bases at J, leaving 8 bases unmatched. The CDR3 spells CASSAGLEWNEQFF. The CDR3 nucleotides are TGTGCCAGCAGCGCTGGACTAGAATGGAATGAGCAGTTCTTC.

This clone came up once. The chain is built from TRBV6-1 and TRBJ1-3; D call uncertain. The CDR3 is 16 residues long. Germline CDR1 is MNHNS and CDR2 is SASEGT. V lost 2 bases to trimming and J lost 0 bases, with 11 bases between them. The CDR3 spells CASSERASYSGNTIYF. The CDR3 DNA is TGTGCCAGCAGTGAACGCGCGTCTTACTCTGGAAACACCATATATTTT.

This chain joins TRBV5-5 and TRBJ1-4, with 8 bases that match TRBD1. V was clipped by 3 bases and J by 4 bases; unmatched bases: 8. Germline values: CDR1 SGHKS, CDR2 YYEKEE (reference sequence). The CDR3 loop spans 16 amino acids. CDR3 nucleotides: TGTGCCAGCAGCTATCCGGGACAGGCGCTTAATGAAAAACTGTTTTTT. This sequence encodes CASSYPGQALNEKLFF.

V gene TRBV18 combines with J gene TRBJ1-5; 8 nucleotides line up with TRBD1. This CDR3 spans 15 amino acids. The junction had 9 bases not matched to a gene; V was cut back by 6 bases and J by 5 bases. Germline V lookup: CDR1 KGHSH, CDR2 LQKENI. CDR3 loop: CASSLSGQVHQPQHF. CDR3 coding DNA: TGTGCCAGCTCTCTCTCGGGACAGGTTCATCAGCCCCAGCATTTT. The whole variable domain, remainder taken from reference TRBV18 and TRBJ1-5, is NAGVMQNPRHLVRRRGQEARLRCSPMKGHSHVYWYRQLPEEGLKFMVYLQKENIIDESGMPKERFSAEFPKEGPSILRIQQVVRGDSAAYFCASSLSGQVHQPQHFGDGTRLSIL.

This clone was counted only a few times. In DNA form, the CDR3 reads TGCGCCAGCAGCCAAGAGGGGTACAGGGGCGGGGGCTACACCTTC. This codes for CASSQEGYRGGGYTF. The chain couples TRBV4-1 to TRBJ1-2; TRBD1 agrees at 7 bases. Germline V gene data show CDR1 as MGHRA and CDR2 as YSYEKL. The trim removed 0 bases at V and 8 bases at J, leaving 9 bases unmatched. CDR3 size: 15 residues.

This chain links TRBV11-3 with TRBJ1-6; D possibly corresponds to TRBD1 (6 bases). The CDR3 runs to 15 residues. Germline-derived CDR1 and CDR2 are SGHNT and YENEEA. Trimming removed 3 bases from V and 7 bases from J, with 13 bases in between. This chain's CDR3 is CASSFGQLMNSPLHF. The CDR3 DNA sequence: TGTGCCAGCAGCTTCGGACAGTTGATGAATTCACCCCTCCACTTT.